Listed here are 2 T cell receptor beta chains from one sample, sequenced in a study of shared clonotypes between healthy human individuals (dated by TCRdb to about 2020). Receptors were amplified or captured by the immunoSEQ multiplex PCR assay. TCRdb carries this immuneACCESS record with in-frame sequences only. Its versions omit some clonotypes, under half of them owing to an unresolved V gene in the studies checked, with the rest unexplained. For this sample there are approximately 2.4 million clones; 95% appear just once. The ten top clones hold approximately 0.13% of the sample. Sample: naive CD4+ T cells sorted from blood. According to the study, the label for this sample's cell subset or site signals: CD45RA+ positively selected. The receptors shown here come from a man aged 18 to 30 in good health.

This chain links TRBV28 with TRBJ1-5, with D unresolved. The germline CDR1 and CDR2 sequences are MDHEN and SYDVKM. The CDR3 is made up of 14 amino acids. V was clipped by 2 bases and J by 3 bases, with 8 bases between them. The CDR3: CASSLLIANQPQHF. Here the CDR3 DNA reads TGTGCCAGCAGTTTACTTATAGCCAATCAGCCCCAGCATTTT.

V gene TRBV5-1 combines with J gene TRBJ1-1, with 9 bases fitting TRBD1. V shed 2 bases, J shed 1 base, and the junction held 6 bases outside the gene matches. The germline V gene encodes CDR1 SGHRS and CDR2 YFSETQ. The CDR3 length is 16 residues. The CDR3 DNA follows: TGCGCCAGCAGCTTTAGACAGGGGGGCACGAACACTGAAGCTTTCTTT. Translated, it gives CASSFRQGGTNTEAFF.